Reported below is one TCR beta chain. The CDR3 extends over 15 amino acids. The data originate from a study of blood T cell repertoires in COVID-19. In the authors' methods: The authors estimated nucleated cell counts from reference gene primer amplification. TCRdb's copy holds only in-frame clones and misses some; the assay was immunoSEQ multiplex PCR. V and J calls and clone size come straight from that table; D and trimming were deduced from the DNA. The sample lists roughly 43,000 clones, 88% seen once, with about 4.6% in the top ten. Sequenced sample: peripheral blood. This chain uses TRBV21-1 with TRBJ2-3; the D call TRBD2 from the table was never checked on the DNA. TRBV21-1 is tagged as a pseudogene. The clonotype was recovered from a human donor in a cohort sampled during active COVID-19. The DNA of the CDR3 is TGTGCCAGCAGCAAAGCGGTCCCGGCGGGAGATACGCAGTATTTT. It codes for CASSKAVPAGDTQYF.